A single sample is the source of the 27 T cell receptor beta chains below, sequenced in a study of blood T cell repertoires in COVID-19 (dated by TCRdb to 2020 to 2021). The library was made by the immunoSEQ multiplex PCR assay. This is the immuneACCESS table as TCRdb keeps it, with only in-frame sequences that have V and J called. A part of the clones is gone; compared with another copy, unresolved V genes explain less than half, and the rest is unexplained. The sample table records some 180,000 clones; roughly 76% of these occur just once. Of the sample, around 12% falls within the top ten clones. Material for sequencing was peripheral blood. The receptors here all came from a woman aged 80 or older with COVID-19, enrolled during active disease.

This clone was observed a single time. The J gene is TRBJ2-5, the V gene TRBV28; 9 nucleotides match TRBD1. The germline V gene has CDR1 MDHEN and CDR2 SYDVKM. V lost 2 bases and J lost 2; bases outside the gene matches: 6. The CDR3 totals 16 residues. CDR3 sequence: CASSLGTGWGQETQYF. The CDR3 region has the DNA TGTGCCAGCAGTTTAGGGACAGGGTGGGGGCAAGAGACCCAGTACTTC.

V and J are TRBV11-3 and TRBJ2-7; D is unresolved. The V end lost 2 bases, the J end lost 6 bases, and 8 bases lay between the germline ends. Germline CDR1 is SGHNT and CDR2 is YENEEA. The CDR3 contains 12 residues. The CDR3 region is CASSLLTAEQYF. CDR3 nucleotide sequence: TGTGCCAGCAGCTTACTCACAGCCGAGCAGTACTTC. Complete variable domain (other parts from reference TRBV11-3 and TRBJ2-7): EAGVVQSPRYKIIEKKQPVAFWCNPISGHNTLYWYLQNLGQGPELLIRYENEEAVDDSQLPKDRFSAERLKGVDSTLKIQPAELGDSAVYLCASSLLTAEQYFGPGTRLTVT.

V is TRBV28 and J is TRBJ2-1; D remains unclear. V was clipped by 4 bases and J by 0 bases, with 13 bases between them. The V gene's germline CDR1 is MDHEN and CDR2 SYDVKM. CDR3 size: 16 residues. CDR3 in amino acids: CASSSRTGSSYNEQFF. CDR3 coding DNA: TGTGCCAGCAGTTCCCGAACTGGTAGCTCCTACAATGAGCAGTTCTTC. Complete variable domain (other parts from reference TRBV28 and TRBJ2-1): DVKVTQSSRYLVKRTGEKVFLECVQDMDHENMFWYRQDPGLGLRLIYFSYDVKMKEKGDIPEGYSVSREKKERFSLILESASTNQTSMYLCASSSRTGSSYNEQFFGPGTRLTVL.

The rearrangement joins TRBV7-2 to TRBJ1-1; D is unclear. V lost 1 base and J 6 bases, leaving 9 bases between the germline ends. CDR1 SGHTA and CDR2 FQGNSA come from the germline V gene. This CDR3 is 13 amino acids long. CDR3 DNA sequence: TGTGCCAGCAGCTTAGTCCCCGACTCTGAAGCTTTCTTT. Its protein is CASSLVPDSEAFF.

The chain joins TRBV21-1 to TRBJ1-1; the table's TRBD1 call for D was not verified on the DNA. TRBV21-1 is annotated as a pseudogene. The CDR3 has 12 amino acids. The CDR3 loop reads CAMRLGTNQAFF. CDR3 nucleotides: TGTGCCATGCGCCTAGGGACAAATCAAGCTTTCTTT.

The chain has TRBV5-6 and TRBJ1-2; no firm D call. The V gene's germline CDR1 is SGHDT and CDR2 YYEEEE. The CDR3 runs to 12 residues. The V gene lost 1 base and the J gene lost 6 bases, with 7 bases spanning the gap. For the CDR3, the DNA is TGTGCCAGCAGCTTGTCAGTCAATGGCTACACCTTC. This codes for CASSLSVNGYTF. The full variable domain, its missing parts supplied by reference TRBV5-6 and TRBJ1-2, is DAGVTQSPTHLIKTRGQQVTLRCSPKSGHDTVSWYQQALGQGPQFIFQYYEEEERQRGNFPDRFSGHQFPNYSSELNVNALLLGDSALYLCASSLSVNGYTFGSGTRLTVV.

In this sample, this clone turned up a few times. The chain carries TRBV7-2 and TRBJ1-4; 9 nucleotides agree with TRBD1. The CDR3 length is 16 residues. From germline, CDR1 is SGHTA and CDR2 FQGNSA. Germline trimming cut 8 bases from V and 7 bases from J; bases unmatched to any gene: 14. The CDR3 region has the DNA TGTGCCAGCTCTAGGGGACAGGGCGGCACGGGTGAAAAACTGTTTTTT. It yields the protein CASSRGQGGTGEKLFF. The entire variable domain, with the rest obtained from reference TRBV7-2 and TRBJ1-4, is as follows: GAGVSQSPSNKVTEKGKDVELRCDPISGHTALYWYRQSLGQGLEFLIYFQGNSAPDKSGLPSDRFSAERTGGSVSTLTIQRTQQEDSAVYLCASSRGQGGTGEKLFFGSGTQLSVL.

The rearrangement joins TRBV7-9 to TRBJ2-6; D gene unclear. In germline, CDR1 is SEHNR, CDR2 FQNEAQ (reference sequence). V was clipped by 1 base and J by 0 bases, with 4 bases between them. The CDR3 length is 15 residues. The CDR3 loop reads CASSLVLSGANVLTF. In DNA, the CDR3 is TGTGCCAGCAGCTTAGTCCTCTCTGGGGCCAACGTCCTGACTTTC.

The CDR3 sequence is CASGAGGSGNTIYF. Here the CDR3 DNA reads TGTGCTAGTGGTGCCGGGGGCTCTGGAAACACCATATATTTT. V and J are TRBV12-5 and TRBJ1-3, with D maybe TRBD1 (5 bases). Germline loops: CDR1 LGHNT, CDR2 FRNRAP. V lost 5 bases and J lost 0, with 8 bases in between. The CDR3 is made up of 14 amino acids.

The V call is TRBV19, the J call TRBJ1-1; TRBD1 matches 8 bases. This CDR3 contains 14 residues. V was pared by 6 bases and J by 7 bases, with 10 bases of the junction left unmatched. Germline V gives CDR1 LNHDA, CDR2 SQIVND (reference sequence). The CDR3 sequence is CASRRSTGGGEAFF. The CDR3 DNA reads as TGTGCCAGTAGGCGCTCCACAGGGGGGGGTGAAGCTTTCTTT.

The chain combines TRBV10-3 with TRBJ1-1; 8 nucleotides match TRBD1. The CDR3 runs 14 residues. Trimming at V came to 10 bases and at J to 1 base, leaving 8 bases not matched to a gene. Looked up from germline, CDR1 is ENHRY and CDR2 is SYGVKD. CDR3 in amino acids: CATRSTGENTEAFF. The CDR3 DNA is TGTGCCACACGATCGACAGGGGAGAACACTGAAGCTTTCTTT.

This clone occurred a few times. This chain links TRBV28 with TRBJ1-5; D may be TRBD1 (5 bases). Trimming left V 3 bases short and J 4 bases short, with 13 bases between. The germline CDR1 and CDR2 sequences are MDHEN and SYDVKM. The CDR3 runs 15 residues. CDR3 DNA sequence: TGTGCCAGCAGTTTGGTGGACACCGTTAATCAGCCCCAGCATTTT. Its translation: CASSLVDTVNQPQHF.

This chain connects TRBV27 to TRBJ1-3; the D gene is possibly TRBD1 (6 bases). The CDR3 sequence is 16 residues long. CDR1 MNHEY and CDR2 SMNVEV come from the germline V gene (reference sequence). V was cut by 2 bases and J by 0 bases, with 11 bases left in between. The DNA of the CDR3 is TGTGCCAGCAGTTTAACCAGGGGCTACTCTGGAAACACCATATATTTT. This sequence encodes CASSLTRGYSGNTIYF.

Only a few counts were recorded for this clone. The chain joins TRBV5-1 to TRBJ2-5; 14 positions match TRBD2. J gave up 5 bases and V 0 bases, and 0 bases lay outside the gene matches. Germline V gives CDR1 SGHRS, CDR2 YFSETQ. The CDR3 contains 15 residues. The CDR3 DNA sequence: TGCGCCAGCAGCTTGGGGACTAGCGGGGGGGAGACCCAGTACTTC. It yields the protein CASSLGTSGGETQYF. Filled out from reference TRBV5-1 and TRBJ2-5, the complete variable domain reads KAGVTQTPRYLIKTRGQQVTLSCSPISGHRSVSWYQQTPGQGLQFLFEYFSETQRNKGNFPGRFSGRQFSNSRSEMNVSTLELGDSALYLCASSLGTSGGETQYFGPGTRLLVL.

V and J are TRBV28 and TRBJ2-5, with TRBD1 matching over 8 bases. The length of the CDR3 is 13 residues. J was trimmed by 2 bases and V by 11 bases; bases with no gene match: 7. Germline lookup yields CDR1 MDHEN and CDR2 SYDVKM. The CDR3 DNA is TGTGCCGCGCGCCGGACAGGGCAAGAGACCCAGTACTTC. It is translated as CAARRTGQETQYF.

The genes are TRBV20-1 and TRBJ1-5; D possibly corresponds to TRBD1 (6 bases). The ends were cut back, 3 bases at V and 2 bases at J, with 8 bases in the middle. Germline V CDR1 and CDR2: DFQATT, SNEGSKA (reference sequence). This CDR3 has 13 residues. The DNA for the CDR3 is TGCAGTGCTAGTGGGGGCGGCAATCAGCCCCAGCATTTT. It encodes CSASGGGNQPQHF.

The chain uses TRBV6-2 or TRBV6-3 and TRBJ2-4; 7 bases fit TRBD2. V was clipped by 2 bases and J by 6 bases; unmatched bases: 1. Germline V gene data show CDR1 as MNHEY and CDR2 as SVGEGT. This CDR3 contains 13 residues. For the CDR3, the DNA is TGTGCCAGCAGTTACGGGGGGGGAAACATTCAGTACTTC. Its translation is CASSYGGGNIQYF.

This chain uses TRBV5-1 with TRBJ1-1; D perhaps matches TRBD1 (5 bases). Trimming took off 4 bases at V and 11 bases at J, with 30 bases between the two ends. Germline CDR1 reads SGHRS; CDR2 reads YFSETQ. The CDR3 covers 17 residues. CDR3 bases: TGCGCCAGCAGCCCGGGGCTTCGAGGTGGAGGGTCTGACGTCGCTTTCTTT. This gives the protein CASSPGLRGGGSDVAFF.

This clone has just one count. The CDR3 nucleotides are TGTGCCAGCAGCCAAACTGTGACTGGGGAGACCCAGTACTTC. It specifies CASSQTVTGETQYF. The chain combines TRBV7-9 with TRBJ2-5; D gene uncertain. The CDR3 runs to 14 residues. In germline, CDR1 is SEHNR, CDR2 FQNEAQ (reference sequence). With 5 bases removed from V and 5 bases from J, the gap between germline ends came to 15 bases.

The chain has TRBV27 and TRBJ1-1; 7 bases align to TRBD1. Per the germline V gene, CDR1 is MNHEY and CDR2 is SMNVEV (reference sequence). Unmatched junction bases numbered 9, after V lost 4 bases and J lost 4 bases. The CDR3 is 15 amino acids. As DNA, the CDR3 is TGTGCCAGCAGTTACGACAGGGTATGGAGCACTGAAGCTTTCTTT. This gives the protein CASSYDRVWSTEAFF.

V and J are TRBV9 and TRBJ2-2; tentatively, D is TRBD1 (6 bases). Trimming took 0 bases from V and 5 from J, leaving 14 bases between them. Germline CDR1 and CDR2: SGDLS and YYNGEE. This CDR3 contains 16 residues. The CDR3 loop reads CASSVGGPGRTGELFF. CDR3 DNA: TGTGCCAGCAGCGTAGGGGGGCCGGGGCGGACCGGGGAGCTGTTTTTT.

This clone was picked up one time. V gene TRBV18 combines with J gene TRBJ2-1; D might be TRBD2 (6 bases). The CDR3 is 15 amino acids. With 4 bases removed from V and 0 bases from J, the gap between germline ends came to 10 bases. Germline V gene lookup returns CDR1 KGHSH and CDR2 LQKENI. For the CDR3, the DNA is TGTGCCAGCTCACAGGGACTGGTCTCCTACAATGAGCAGTTCTTC. It encodes CASSQGLVSYNEQFF.

The chain recombines TRBV12-3 or TRBV12-4 with TRBJ1-1; the D gene is possibly TRBD1 (5 bases). The ends were cut back, 6 bases at V and 3 bases at J, with 11 bases in the middle. This CDR3 has 13 amino acids. CDR3 in amino acids: CASSKTGDTEAFF. CDR3 in DNA: TGTGCCAGCAGCAAGACGGGGGACACTGAAGCTTTCTTT.

This chain joins TRBV11-2 and TRBJ2-2, with 14 bases fitting TRBD2. V lost 6 bases to trimming and J lost 7 bases; unmatched junction nucleotides: 13. CDR3 length equals 18 residues. Germline CDR1 SGHAT, CDR2 FQNNGV. The CDR3 region is CASRPNPGTSGGGGELFF. As DNA, the CDR3 is TGTGCCAGCAGGCCGAACCCCGGGACTAGCGGGGGTGGCGGGGAGCTGTTTTTT.

J is TRBJ2-7 and V is TRBV7-6; D is perhaps TRBD2 (7 bases). Trimming took 5 bases from V and 2 from J, leaving 13 bases between them. This CDR3 has 14 amino acids. Germline V gives CDR1 SGHVS, CDR2 FNYEAQ. The CDR3 DNA sequence: TGTGCCAGCAGCCCTGGGGGGGGCCCCTACGAGCAGTACTTC. Its translation is CASSPGGGPYEQYF.

The chain has TRBV5-3 and TRBJ1-2, with 7 bases that match TRBD1. TRBV5-3 is labeled an ORF, and its function is uncertain. The CDR3 has 16 residues. The V gene end was trimmed by 4 bases and the J gene end by 7 bases; junction bases not matched to a gene: 16. This chain's CDR3 is CARSPLFRDRDRGYTF. CDR3 sequence (DNA): TGTGCCAGAAGCCCGTTGTTCCGAGACAGGGATCGTGGCTACACCTTC.

This chain uses TRBV2 with TRBJ1-4; D possibly corresponds to TRBD1 (6 bases). CDR1 and CDR2 from the germline V gene are SNHLY and FYNNEI. There are 15 residues in the CDR3. The V gene lost 7 bases and the J gene lost 3 bases, with 15 bases spanning the gap. The CDR3 region is CASTGQSSPNEKLFF. CDR3 DNA: TGTGCCAGCACCGGACAGTCCAGTCCTAATGAAAAACTGTTTTTT.